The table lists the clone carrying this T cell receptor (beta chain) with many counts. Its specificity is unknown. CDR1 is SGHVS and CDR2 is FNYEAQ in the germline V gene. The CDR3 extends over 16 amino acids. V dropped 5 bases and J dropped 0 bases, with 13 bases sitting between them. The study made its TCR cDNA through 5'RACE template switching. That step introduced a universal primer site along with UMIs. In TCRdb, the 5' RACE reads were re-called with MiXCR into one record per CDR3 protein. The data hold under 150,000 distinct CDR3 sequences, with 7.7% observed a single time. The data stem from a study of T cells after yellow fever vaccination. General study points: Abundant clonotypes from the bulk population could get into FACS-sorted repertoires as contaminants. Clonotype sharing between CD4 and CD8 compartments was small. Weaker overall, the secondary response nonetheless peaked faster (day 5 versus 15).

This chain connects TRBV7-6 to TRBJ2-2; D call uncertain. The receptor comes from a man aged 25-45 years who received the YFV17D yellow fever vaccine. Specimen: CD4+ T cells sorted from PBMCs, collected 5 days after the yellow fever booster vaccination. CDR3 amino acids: CASSPRPAANTGELFF. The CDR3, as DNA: TGTGCCAGCAGCCCCCGCCCCGCGGCGAACACCGGGGAGCTGTTTTTT.